This T cell receptor (beta chain) comes out of a study of OX40 agonist ivuxolimab in advanced cancers. As for the study more broadly: Ivuxolimab was a fully human IgG2 agonistic monoclonal antibody targeting the costimulatory receptor OX40 (CD134). Intravenous ivuxolimab was administered to patients every 2 weeks at six dose levels: 0.01, 0.1, 0.3, 1.5, 3 and 10 mg/kg. Among the approximately 54 dose-escalation patients, approximately 20 had hepatocellular carcinoma, around 15 melanoma, 9 renal cell carcinoma and 9 head and neck cancer. A male proportion of almost 85% and a mean age of 60 years, ranging from roughly 23 to 90, were recorded for the dose-escalation cohort. Prior anti-PD-1, anti-PD-L1 or anti-CTLA-4 therapy was permitted, and checkpoint inhibitors had been received by more than 35% of dose-escalation patients. Partial responses occurred in three dose-escalation patients: two with cutaneous melanoma and one with hepatocellular carcinoma. Peripheral TCRbeta sequencing was intended to test whether TCR sequence diversity was altered and clonal T-cell expansion was caused by ivuxolimab. The paper reports the monotherapy dose-escalation portion (N = 52 patients) of the phase I ivuxolimab trial.

On the study overall, not on this receptor specifically: Clonal expansion of both CD4+ and CD8+ blood T cells was observed from baseline to week 6 at doses 0.1 to 3.0 mg/kg. On average, CD8+ T cells showed more expanded clones than CD4+ T cells after ivuxolimab. In partial responders in the 0.1-3.0 mg/kg groups, normalized peripheral clonal expansion was found to be among the lowest, especially among CD8+ T cells. Low levels of normalized T-cell clonal expansion were also seen in some nonresponding patients. The antigen specificity of the peripheral T cells that underwent clonal expansion was not determined.

CDR1 SGHNT and CDR2 YYREEE are derived from the germline V gene (reference sequence). From cysteine to phenylalanine, the CDR3 is 14 amino acids long. Only the CDR3 DNA is retained, 42 bases long and in frame from the first base. V was cut back by 0 bases and J by 2 bases, leaving a gap of 8 bases between them. To sequence the TCRbeta CDR3 region, genomic DNA was isolated from the sorted cells. The immunoSEQ Assay was used to sequence the TCRbeta CDR3 regions. This is the immuneACCESS table as TCRdb keeps it, with only in-frame sequences that have V and J called. A part of the clones is gone; compared with another copy, unresolved V genes explain less than half, and the rest is unexplained. This sample lists 55,000 to 70,000 clones; about 80% were detected once. The ten top clones hold 1.4% of the sample. The trial excluded patients who had a history of autoimmune disease or were on systemic immunosuppression. Peripheral blood for TCR sequencing was collected from all dose cohorts at baseline, on cycle 4 day 1, and on cycle 7 day 1. Samples were obtained from an open-label, multicenter, first-in-human phase I dose-escalation trial of ivuxolimab. Adults with locally advanced or metastatic head and neck squamous cell, hepatocellular, melanoma or renal cell carcinoma were enrolled in the trial. Before TCR sequencing, CD4+ and CD8+ T cells were separately sorted from peripheral blood.

As to this clone: Its target antigen remains unknown. Base qualities were left out, and no much larger clone turns up one base away.

The source of this sequence is an adult with an advanced solid tumor such as melanoma, head and neck, liver or kidney cancer. Specimen: CD4+ or CD8+ T cells sorted from blood, collected in a trial of the OX40 agonist ivuxolimab. This sequence uses TRBV5-4 and TRBJ1-1; TRBD1 might be the D gene, on 6 matching bases. For the CDR3, the sequence is CASSLGTVNTEAFF. The bases read TGTGCCAGCAGCTTGGGGACAGTAAACACTGAAGCTTTCTTT.